Listed below are T cell receptor beta chains from one sample, sequenced in a study of beta chain features in type 1 diabetes. Assay: immunoSEQ multiplex PCR; the TCRdb copy retains only in-frame clones and omits some. The table has about 710,000 clones, more than 12% seen once. The sequencing input was naive CD4+ T cells from blood. The source is a young man with type 1 diabetes. Each CDR3 is given with its conserved first and last residue. Each record gives: clone size, V gene, D gene, J gene, CDR3 protein, CDR3 DNA. The D gene is left open where the match is weak. Only some rows state a clone size, as once, few, many or a class for expanded clones.

few	TRBV6-5	NA	TRBJ1-1	CASSSPAVGNTEAFF	TGTGCCAGCAGTTCCCCGGCTGTGGGAAACACTGAAGCTTTCTTT
NA	TRBV27	NA	TRBJ2-5	CASSPRWGRETQYF	TGTGCCAGCAGTCCCCGTTGGGGACGGGAGACCCAGTACTTC
NA	TRBV6-5	NA	TRBJ2-4	CASKPSLAKNIQYF	TGTGCCAGCAAGCCGAGTTTAGCCAAAAACATTCAGTACTTC
few	TRBV4-3	NA	TRBJ1-4	CASSQDYGPSRKLFF	TGCGCCAGCAGCCAAGATTATGGGCCATCCAGAAAACTGTTTTTT
few	TRBV25-1	NA	TRBJ2-3	CASSRADTQYF	TGTGCCAGCTCGCGGGCAGATACGCAGTATTTT
few	TRBV4-3	NA	TRBJ1-3	CASSQEWADYSGNTIYF	TGCGCCAGCAGCCAAGAGTGGGCAGATTACTCTGGAAACACCATATATTTT
few	TRBV7-9	NA	TRBJ2-3	CASSLKGAHTDTQYF	TGTGCCAGCAGCTTAAAAGGAGCTCACACAGATACGCAGTATTTT
few	TRBV30	NA	TRBJ1-5	CAWGRQDNQPQHF	TGTGCCTGGGGACGACAGGACAATCAGCCCCAGCATTTT
NA	TRBV19	NA	TRBJ1-2	CASSIFNLEDLGHGNYGYTF	TGTGCCAGTAGTATCTTCAATTTAGAGGACCTAGGTCACGGAAACTATGGCTACACCTTC
NA	TRBV6-6	NA	TRBJ2-2	CASRTTLGRTGELFF	TGTGCCAGCAGGACGACACTGGGACGGACCGGGGAGCTGTTTTTT
few	TRBV13	NA	TRBJ1-5	CASSYSNQPQHF	TGTGCCAGCAGCTATAGCAATCAGCCCCAGCATTTT
few	TRBV7-2	NA	TRBJ2-7	CASSLFGVGSGSYEQYF	TGTGCCAGCAGCTTATTTGGGGTGGGTAGCGGTTCCTACGAGCAGTACTTC
NA	TRBV7-6	TRBD1	TRBJ2-5	CASNLRTGQETQYF	TGTGCCAGCAACCTACGGACAGGGCAAGAGACCCAGTACTTC
NA	TRBV9	NA	TRBJ2-3	CASSAPRSGDTQYF	TGTGCCAGCAGCGCTCCCCGGTCGGGGGATACGCAGTATTTT
NA	TRBV6-6	NA	TRBJ1-2	CASRADYGYTF	TGTGCCAGCAGGGCGGACTATGGCTACACCTTC
few	TRBV13	NA	TRBJ2-2	CASSLNYFAGELFF	TGTGCCAGCAGCCTTAATTATTTCGCCGGGGAGCTGTTTTTT
few	TRBV19	NA	TRBJ1-2	CASTGTPYGYTF	TGTGCCAGTACCGGGACACCCTATGGCTACACCTTC
few	TRBV7-9	NA	TRBJ1-1	CASSLGQLNTEAFF	TGTGCCAGCAGCTTAGGGCAGCTGAACACTGAAGCTTTCTTT
few	TRBV29-1	NA	TRBJ1-1	CSARDYEAFF	TGCAGCGCCCGGGATTATGAAGCTTTCTTT
NA	TRBV29-1	NA	TRBJ2-7	CSVGGSPYEQYF	TGCAGCGTTGGAGGGAGCCCCTACGAGCAGTACTTC
few	TRBV19	NA	TRBJ2-5	CASSIGKETQYF	TGTGCCAGTAGTATTGGAAAAGAGACCCAGTACTTC
NA	TRBV5-5	TRBD1	TRBJ2-6	CASSPRGPSGANVLTF	TGTGCCAGCAGCCCCAGGGGGCCCTCTGGGGCCAACGTCCTGACTTTC
NA	TRBV27	TRBD1	TRBJ2-1	CASSFLGQGEYNEQFF	TGTGCCAGCAGTTTCCTCGGACAGGGGGAATACAATGAGCAGTTCTTC
few	TRBV7-9	TRBD1	TRBJ2-5	CASSWGQKETQYF	TGTGCCAGCAGCTGGGGACAGAAAGAGACCCAGTACTTC
NA	TRBV9	NA	TRBJ2-5	CASSPRGGHQETQYF	TGTGCCAGCAGCCCCAGGGGGGGTCATCAAGAGACCCAGTACTTC
NA	TRBV2	TRBD1	TRBJ2-1	CASSEGDRGNPPYNEQFF	TGTGCCAGCAGTGAAGGGGACAGGGGTAACCCACCGTACAATGAGCAGTTCTTC
few	TRBV29-1	NA	TRBJ2-5	CSVFEAAQYF	TGCAGCGTCTTCGAGGCGGCCCAGTACTTC
NA	TRBV30	NA	TRBJ1-6	CAWSREYNSPLHF	TGTGCCTGGAGTCGGGAGTATAATTCACCCCTCCACTTT
NA	TRBV9	NA	TRBJ2-1	CASRGRNYEQFF	TGTGCCAGCAGGGGCAGGAACTATGAGCAGTTCTTC
few	TRBV9	NA	TRBJ2-6	CASSVGGRITGANVLTF	TGTGCCAGCAGCGTAGGGGGACGCATCACTGGGGCCAACGTCCTGACTTTC